This TCR beta chain emerged from a study of T-cell reconstitution after alpha-beta-depleted transplantation in children. Study findings and constraints: Hyperexpanded clones declined; after one year, newly produced T cells mostly supplied diversity. Several hundred expanded graft clones reportedly supplied alpha-beta T cells about two months after transplant. It was surviving recipient T cells and thymic progenitors that gave some patients high TCRbeta diversity at day 60.

The germline V gene has CDR1 MNHEY and CDR2 SVGEGT. CDR3 length equals 15 residues. Losses at the gene ends were 6 bases for V and 2 bases for J; bases not matched to a gene: 3. Unique molecular identifiers were built into the TCRbeta library. Each CDR3 protein gets one entry after TCRdb re-called the PCR reads with MiXCR. The sample yields about 300,000 distinct CDR3 sequences, 10% seen once. This clonotype was detected only once. The antigen is undetermined. A much larger clone is a single base away; this may be a read error. This specimen consisted of PBMCs, obtained before TCRalphabeta/CD19-depleted stem cell transplant. This clonotype was sampled from a boy under two years old with acute myeloid leukemia, due to receive a stem cell transplant. The chain links TRBV6-2 or TRBV6-3 to TRBJ2-1, with TRBD2 identical over 11 bases. CDR3 loop: CASRPGLAAYNEQFF. The CDR3 nucleotides are TGTGCCAGCAGGCCGGGACTAGCGGCCTACAATGAGCAGTTCTTC.